The rows below give T cell receptor beta chains drawn from one sample of a study of beta chain features in type 1 diabetes. Sequencing was performed with immunoSEQ multiplex PCR; in TCRdb, only in-frame clones are kept and a portion is missing. The top ten hold under 0.02% of the sample, which has 300,000 to 450,000 clones, 10% to 15% seen once. The sequenced sample was naive CD4+ T cells from blood. These receptors originate from a man aged 18 to 30 in good health. Both conserved end residues are part of each CDR3. The D gene is left open where the match is weak. The size field is filled for only some rows; it gives once, few, many or a size class.

V gene	J gene	D gene	clone size	CDR3 DNA	CDR3 protein
TRBV29-1	TRBJ1-2	NA	NA	TGCAGCGTTGAAGTCTGGGGCGATGGCTACACCTTC	CSVEVWGDGYTF
TRBV27	TRBJ2-1	TRBD2	few	TGTGCCAGCAGCGGACGTCTACTAGCGGGGCAATCGAATGAGCAGTTCTTC	CASSGRLLAGQSNEQFF
TRBV4-1	TRBJ2-1	TRBD2	few	TGCGCCAGCAGCCAAGGCCAGACTAGCGGGGGCAATGAGCAGTTCTTC	CASSQGQTSGGNEQFF
TRBV4-1	TRBJ1-2	TRBD1	few	TGCGCCAGCAGCGACAGGGAGAACTATGGCTACACCTTC	CASSDRENYGYTF
TRBV5-1	TRBJ2-5	NA	few	TGCGCCAGCAGCTTGCCTTTGGAGACCCAGTACTTC	CASSLPLETQYF
TRBV5-8	TRBJ2-5	TRBD2	NA	TGTGCCAGCAGCTTGGGGTCATCCGGGACTAGCGGGGGACGGGAGACCCAGTACTTC	CASSLGSSGTSGGRETQYF
TRBV19	TRBJ1-5	NA	NA	TGTGCCAGTAGGATCCTGTTTCAGGGGAATCAGCCCCAGCATTTT	CASRILFQGNQPQHF
TRBV19	TRBJ2-2	NA	NA	TGTGCCAGTAGTATGCCCGGGAGTGTGAGAACCGGGGAGCTGTTTTTT	CASSMPGSVRTGELFF
TRBV11-3	TRBJ2-5	TRBD1	NA	TGTGCCAGCAGCCCAACAGGGGGGTTTTCCGCCCAGTACTTC	CASSPTGGFSAQYF
TRBV18	TRBJ2-7	TRBD1	NA	TGTGCCAGCTCTAGGGACAGGGTCTCCTACGAGCAGTACTTC	CASSRDRVSYEQYF
TRBV4-2	TRBJ2-7	TRBD2	few	TGTGCCAGCAGCCAAGTAGCGGGAGGTATCTACGAGCAGTACTTC	CASSQVAGGIYEQYF
TRBV6-5	TRBJ1-5	TRBD1	once	TGTGCCAGCAGCCGAGGAACAGGGGAAGGTCAGCCCCAGCATTTT	CASSRGTGEGQPQHF
TRBV6-6	TRBJ1-2	NA	few	TGTGCCAGCAGTTACACTGACAGTTATGGCTACACCTTC	CASSYTDSYGYTF
TRBV9	TRBJ2-1	TRBD2	few	TGTGCCAGCAGCGCAGACATGGGACTAGCGGGAGATTCTGAGCAGTTCTTC	CASSADMGLAGDSEQFF
TRBV6-6	TRBJ2-5	NA	few	TGTGCGAGCAGACTCCAAGAGACCCAGTACTTC	CASRLQETQYF
TRBV7-3	TRBJ2-1	NA	NA	TGTGCCAGCAGCCCTAGGGGGGGCAATGAGCAGTTCTTC	CASSPRGGNEQFF
TRBV4-3	TRBJ1-2	NA	NA	TGCGCCAGCAGCCAAGATCACTCAAGGACACCCTATGGCTACACCTTC	CASSQDHSRTPYGYTF
TRBV11-1	TRBJ2-1	TRBD2	NA	TGTGCCAGCAGCCAACGACTAGCGGGAGCCGTTTTCAATGAGCAGTTCTTC	CASSQRLAGAVFNEQFF
TRBV7-2	TRBJ2-2	NA	NA	TGTGCCAGCACCACCACGGCGGGGACGAACACCGGGGAGCTGTTTTTT	CASTTTAGTNTGELFF
TRBV10-3	TRBJ2-7	TRBD2	NA	TGTGCCATCACCCCGGGTAGCGGGGGTTCCTACGAGCAGTACTTC	CAITPGSGGSYEQYF
TRBV30	TRBJ2-2	NA	NA	TGTGCCCGGGAGAGGACCGCCGCGAACACCGGGGAGCTGTTTTTT	CARERTAANTGELFF
TRBV4-3	TRBJ1-3	NA	NA	TGCGCCAGCAGCCACTCCCTAGGGGGTAGCTCTGGAAACACCATATATTTT	CASSHSLGGSSGNTIYF
TRBV19	TRBJ2-7	TRBD1	few	TGTGCCAGTAGTATCCGACAGGGGGCTTACGAGCAGTACTTC	CASSIRQGAYEQYF
TRBV28	TRBJ2-4	TRBD2	NA	TGTGCCATCCGGGCGGGACTAGCGGGGGCCGAAAACATTCAGTACTTC	CAIRAGLAGAENIQYF
TRBV30	TRBJ2-3	TRBD1	NA	TGTGCCTGGAGTGTCGGAGACAGGGGCTTCACAGATACGCAGTATTTT	CAWSVGDRGFTDTQYF
TRBV4-3	TRBJ2-1	NA	NA	TGCGCCAGCAGCCAAGAGGGGGGTCCTATGGGTGAGCAGTTCTTC	CASSQEGGPMGEQFF
TRBV28	TRBJ2-7	TRBD2	NA	TGTGCCAGCAGTTCCCCTAGCGGGAGGCCTTCCGAGCAGTACTTC	CASSSPSGRPSEQYF
TRBV25-1	TRBJ1-6	NA	few	TGTGCCAGCAGCTCAACTTGGGGAGGTGATTCACCCCTCCACTTT	CASSSTWGGDSPLHF
TRBV19	TRBJ2-3	NA	few	TGTGCCAGTAGTACCTCGACTGAGATGCATACGCAGTATTTT	CASSTSTEMHTQYF
TRBV11-3	TRBJ2-1	TRBD2	NA	TGTGCCAGCAGCTCAGCTAGCGGGAGGTCCTACAATGAGCAGTTCTTC	CASSSASGRSYNEQFF
TRBV2	TRBJ2-4	NA	few	TGTGCCAGCAGTACAGACACCGCCAAAAACATTCAGTACTTC	CASSTDTAKNIQYF
TRBV6-1	TRBJ2-7	NA	NA	TGTGCCAGCAGTGCGCTTTGGGCAGGGGACTCCTACGAGCAGTACTTC	CASSALWAGDSYEQYF
TRBV7-2	TRBJ2-5	TRBD2	NA	TGTGCCAGCAGCTTAGTAGTCGCGGGGGGAGGAGAGACCCAGTACTTC	CASSLVVAGGGETQYF
TRBV7-3	TRBJ1-1	NA	NA	TGTGCCAGCAGCTTAAGGTCCAGGGGCCCTTTGCCTTTCTTT	CASSLRSRGPLPFF
TRBV16	TRBJ1-5	NA	NA	TGTGCCAGCAGCCAATTCCGGGGCAATCAGCCCCAGCATTTT	CASSQFRGNQPQHF
TRBV14	TRBJ2-1	NA	many	TGTGCCAGCAGCTCGTCCGGGTATGAGCAGTTCTTC	CASSSSGYEQFF
TRBV5-4	TRBJ1-6	NA	NA	TGTGCCAGCAGCTTTTATACCCTCCACTTT	CASSFYTLHF
TRBV5-1	TRBJ1-2	NA	NA	TGCGCCAGCAGCTTGGCCCCCGGTAGTATCGGCTACACCTTC	CASSLAPGSIGYTF
TRBV18	TRBJ1-5	TRBD1	NA	TGTGCCAGCTCACCACAACAGGGGAAACTTCAGCCCCAGCATTTT	CASSPQQGKLQPQHF
TRBV15	TRBJ2-1	TRBD2	few	TGTGCCACCAGCAGCGGGACTAGGCAGTTCTTC	CATSSGTRQFF
TRBV5-4	TRBJ2-2	NA	NA	TGTGCCAGCAGCTTGGCCCAGCGGGCCTCCACCGGGGAGCTGTTTTTT	CASSLAQRASTGELFF
TRBV30	TRBJ2-5	TRBD1	few	TGTGCCTGGAATAGGGGGCTCCAAGAGACCCAGTACTTC	CAWNRGLQETQYF
TRBV19	TRBJ1-1	NA	NA	TGTGCCAGTAGTATCGGGCAGGGTGACACTGAAGCTTTCTTT	CASSIGQGDTEAFF
TRBV7-7	TRBJ2-5	NA	NA	TGTGCCAGCAGCTTAGGTGTAAGAGGGGAGACCCAGTACTTC	CASSLGVRGETQYF
TRBV7-9	TRBJ1-2	TRBD1	few	TGTGCCAGCAGCTTCCTATCCGGGACAGGTGGTGGCTACACCTTC	CASSFLSGTGGGYTF
TRBV7-9	TRBJ1-2	TRBD1	NA	TGTGCCAGCAGCTTGCCCCCGGGACAGGGGGGGTCTGGCTACACCTTC	CASSLPPGQGGSGYTF
TRBV7-9	TRBJ2-2	TRBD1	few	TGTGCCAGCACTTCCCAGCCGGGACAGCCCACCGGGGAGCTGTTTTTT	CASTSQPGQPTGELFF
TRBV5-1	TRBJ2-7	TRBD2	few	TGCGCCAGCACCCCCCTAGCGGCGAGCTCCTACGAGCAGTACTTC	CASTPLAASSYEQYF
TRBV7-9	TRBJ1-2	NA	NA	TGTGCCAGCAGCAGGCTGGGAACGGACATGGGCGGGGGCGGCTACACCTTC	CASSRLGTDMGGGGYTF
TRBV30	TRBJ1-6	NA	NA	TGTGCCTGGAGTGTAGGAGGGCGCGGGTCACCCCTCCACTTT	CAWSVGGRGSPLHF
TRBV6-1	TRBJ2-1	TRBD2	few	TGTGCCAGCATCCCAGCGGGGGGCCACAATGAGCAGTTCTTC	CASIPAGGHNEQFF
TRBV28	TRBJ1-1	NA	NA	TGTGCCAGCAGTTTATTAGGACTAGAAGCTTTCTTT	CASSLLGLEAFF
TRBV10-3	TRBJ1-1	NA	few	TGTGCCATCAGGGACAGCGCGAACACTGAAGCTTTCTTT	CAIRDSANTEAFF
TRBV15	TRBJ2-1	TRBD2	few	TGTGCCACCAGCAGAGAACGGGGACTAGCGGGAGGGTCGTGGAATGAGCAGTTCTTC	CATSRERGLAGGSWNEQFF